The text below deals with one TCR beta chain. These data come from a study of blood T cell repertoires in COVID-19. The CDR3 has 12 residues. Trimming cost V 5 bases and J 5 bases, with 4 bases left between them. Germline V gene sequence: CDR1 SGHVS, CDR2 FQNEAQ. Assay used: immunoSEQ multiplex PCR; TCRdb lists only in-frame clones, some missing. In the table there are a few hundred thousand clones, about 90% of which are singletons. The rearrangement links TRBV7-8 to TRBJ1-6; D not certain. Sequenced sample: PBMCs or T cells enriched from blood (not recorded which). This clonotype was sampled from a woman younger than 45 who had recovered from COVID-19. This chain's CDR3 is CASSGHNSPLHF. As DNA, the CDR3 is TGTGCCAGCAGCGGGCATAATTCACCCCTCCACTTT.